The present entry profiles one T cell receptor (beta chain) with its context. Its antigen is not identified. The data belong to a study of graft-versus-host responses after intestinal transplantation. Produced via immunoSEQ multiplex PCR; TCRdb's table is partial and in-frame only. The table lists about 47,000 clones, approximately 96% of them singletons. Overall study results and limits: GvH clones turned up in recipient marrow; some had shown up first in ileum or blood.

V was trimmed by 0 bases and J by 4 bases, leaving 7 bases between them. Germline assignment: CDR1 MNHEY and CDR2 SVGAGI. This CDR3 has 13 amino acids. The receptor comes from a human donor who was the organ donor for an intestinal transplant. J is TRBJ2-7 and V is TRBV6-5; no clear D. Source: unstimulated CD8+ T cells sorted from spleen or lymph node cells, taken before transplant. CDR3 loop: CASSYSGFYEQYF. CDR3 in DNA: TGTGCCAGCAGTTACTCGGGATTTTACGAGCAGTACTTC.